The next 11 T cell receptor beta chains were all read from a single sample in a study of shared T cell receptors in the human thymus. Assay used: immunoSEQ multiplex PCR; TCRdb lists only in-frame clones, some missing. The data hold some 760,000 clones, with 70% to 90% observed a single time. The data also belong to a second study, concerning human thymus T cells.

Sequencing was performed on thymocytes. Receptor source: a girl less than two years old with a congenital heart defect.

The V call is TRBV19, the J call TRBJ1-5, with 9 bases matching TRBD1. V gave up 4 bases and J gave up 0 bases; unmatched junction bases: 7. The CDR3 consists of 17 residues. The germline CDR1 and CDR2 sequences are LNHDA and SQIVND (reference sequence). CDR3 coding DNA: TGTGCCAGTAGTAATTGGACAGGGGAAAATAGCAATCAGCCCCAGCATTTT. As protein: CASSNWTGENSNQPQHF. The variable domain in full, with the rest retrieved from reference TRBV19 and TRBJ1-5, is DGGITQSPKYLFRKEGQNVTLSCEQNLNHDAMYWYRQDPGQGLRLIYYSQIVNDFQKGDIAEGYSVSREKKESFPLTVTSAQKNPTAFYLCASSNWTGENSNQPQHFGDGTRLSIL.

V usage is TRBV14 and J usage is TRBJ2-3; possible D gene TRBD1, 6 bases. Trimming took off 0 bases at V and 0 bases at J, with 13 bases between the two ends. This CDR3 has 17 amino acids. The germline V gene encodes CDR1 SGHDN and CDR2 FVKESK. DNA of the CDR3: TGTGCCAGCAGCCAAGAGGGCCCAGGGGAAAGCACAGATACGCAGTATTTT. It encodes CASSQEGPGESTDTQYF.

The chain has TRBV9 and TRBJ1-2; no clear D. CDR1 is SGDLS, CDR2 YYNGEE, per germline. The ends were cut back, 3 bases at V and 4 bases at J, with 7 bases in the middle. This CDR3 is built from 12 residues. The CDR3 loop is CASSGDTYGYTF. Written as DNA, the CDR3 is TGTGCCAGCAGCGGCGACACCTATGGCTACACCTTC. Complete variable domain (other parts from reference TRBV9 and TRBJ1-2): DSGVTQTPKHLITATGQRVTLRCSPRSGDLSVYWYQQSLDQGLQFLIQYYNGEERAKGNILERFSAQQFPDLHSELNLSSLELGDSALYFCASSGDTYGYTFGSGTRLTVV.

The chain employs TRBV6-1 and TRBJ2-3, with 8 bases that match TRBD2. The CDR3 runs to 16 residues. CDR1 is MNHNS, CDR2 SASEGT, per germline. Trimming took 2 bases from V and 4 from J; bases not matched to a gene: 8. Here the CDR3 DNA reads TGTGCCAGCAGTGAAAGGTTAGGACTAGCCCCAGATACGCAGTATTTT. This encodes CASSERLGLAPDTQYF.

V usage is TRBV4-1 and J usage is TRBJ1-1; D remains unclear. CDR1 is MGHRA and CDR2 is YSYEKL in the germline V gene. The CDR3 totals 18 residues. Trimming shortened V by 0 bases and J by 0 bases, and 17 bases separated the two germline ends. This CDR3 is CASSQDSPQDTLNTEAFF. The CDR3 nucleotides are TGCGCCAGCAGCCAAGATTCCCCTCAAGACACATTGAACACTGAAGCTTTCTTT.

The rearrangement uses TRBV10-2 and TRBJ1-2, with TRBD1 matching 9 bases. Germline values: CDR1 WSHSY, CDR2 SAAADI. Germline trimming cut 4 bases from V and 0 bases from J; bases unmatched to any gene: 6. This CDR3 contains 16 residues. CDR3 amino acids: CASSGTGTGSNYGYTF. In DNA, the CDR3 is TGCGCCAGCAGTGGGACCGGGACAGGGTCTAACTATGGCTACACCTTC.

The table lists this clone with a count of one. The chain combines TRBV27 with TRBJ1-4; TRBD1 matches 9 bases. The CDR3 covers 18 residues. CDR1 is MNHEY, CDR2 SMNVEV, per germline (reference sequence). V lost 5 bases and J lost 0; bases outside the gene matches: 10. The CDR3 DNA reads TGTGCCAGCAGTGCGGGACAGGGCCATGTTGCAACTAATGAAAAACTGTTTTTT. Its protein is CASSAGQGHVATNEKLFF.

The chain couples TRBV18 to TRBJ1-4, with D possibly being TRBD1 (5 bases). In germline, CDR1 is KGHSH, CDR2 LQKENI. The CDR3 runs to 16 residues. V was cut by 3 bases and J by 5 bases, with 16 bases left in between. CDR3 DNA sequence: TGTGCCAGCTCACCGGAGACTCGGAAGGGGAATGAAAAACTGTTTTTT. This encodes CASSPETRKGNEKLFF.

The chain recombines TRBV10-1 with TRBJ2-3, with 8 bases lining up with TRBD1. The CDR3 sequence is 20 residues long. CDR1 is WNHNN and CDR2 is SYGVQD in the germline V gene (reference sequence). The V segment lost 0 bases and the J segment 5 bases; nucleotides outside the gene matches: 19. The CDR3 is CASSESGVVRGQGAKDTQYF. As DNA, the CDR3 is TGCGCCAGCAGTGAGTCGGGGGTCGTCCGGGGGCAGGGGGCTAAAGATACGCAGTATTTT.

The CDR3 nucleotides read TGTGCCAGCAGCTTTCGAAGGGACTGGGACAGGCATTCACCCCTCCACTTT. Residues: CASSFRRDWDRHSPLHF. The J gene is TRBJ1-6, the V gene TRBV5-4; 8 bases are shared with TRBD1. Germline CDR1 is SGHNT and CDR2 is YYREEE (reference sequence). Germline trimming cut 2 bases from V and 8 bases from J; bases unmatched to any gene: 12. The CDR3 length is 17 residues.

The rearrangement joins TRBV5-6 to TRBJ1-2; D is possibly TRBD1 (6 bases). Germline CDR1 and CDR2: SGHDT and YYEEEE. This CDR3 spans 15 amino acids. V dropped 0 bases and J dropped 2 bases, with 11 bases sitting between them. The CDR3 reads CASSLAEGENYGYTF. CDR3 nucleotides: TGTGCCAGCAGCTTGGCCGAGGGGGAGAACTATGGCTACACCTTC.